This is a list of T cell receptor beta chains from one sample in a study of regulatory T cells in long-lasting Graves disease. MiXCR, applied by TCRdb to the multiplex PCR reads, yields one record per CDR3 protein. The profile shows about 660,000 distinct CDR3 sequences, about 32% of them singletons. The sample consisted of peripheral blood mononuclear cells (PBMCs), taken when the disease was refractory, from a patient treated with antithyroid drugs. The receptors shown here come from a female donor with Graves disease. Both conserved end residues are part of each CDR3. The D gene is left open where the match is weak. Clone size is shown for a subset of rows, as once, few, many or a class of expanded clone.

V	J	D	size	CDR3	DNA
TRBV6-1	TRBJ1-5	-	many	CASVDSSNQPQHF	TGTGCCAGCGTGGACAGTAGCAATCAGCCCCAGCATTTT
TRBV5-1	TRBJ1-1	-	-	CASSLDVVTEAFF	TGCGCCAGCAGCTTGGATGTAGTCACTGAAGCTTTCTTT
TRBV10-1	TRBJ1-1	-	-	CARVIPTGTNNTEAFF	TGCGCCAGAGTGATACCTACCGGGACAAATAACACTGAAGCTTTCTTT
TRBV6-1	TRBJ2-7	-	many	CASSPYARTEQYF	TGTGCCAGCAGCCCGTACGCTAGGACCGAGCAGTACTTC
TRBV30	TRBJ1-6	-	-	CAWSVSAGNSPLHF	TGTGCCTGGAGTGTATCGGCGGGAAATTCACCCCTCCACTTT
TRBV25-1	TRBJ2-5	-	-	CASSETVLGQETQYF	TGTGCCAGCAGTGAGACAGTCTTGGGCCAAGAGACCCAGTACTTC
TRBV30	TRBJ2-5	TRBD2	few	CAWKSGTNQETQYF	TGTGCCTGGAAATCCGGGACTAACCAAGAGACCCAGTACTTC
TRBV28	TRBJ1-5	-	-	CASSLPQGRVDQPQHF	TGTGCCAGCAGTCTTCCCCAGGGGAGGGTAGATCAGCCCCAGCATTTT
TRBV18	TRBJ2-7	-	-	CASSPIGQSYEQYF	TGTGCCAGCTCACCAATTGGACAGAGTTACGAGCAGTACTTC
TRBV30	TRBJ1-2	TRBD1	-	CAWSAGTGNGYTF	TGTGCCTGGAGTGCCGGGACAGGGAACGGCTACACCTTC
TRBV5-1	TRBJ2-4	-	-	CASSLTQAKNIQYF	TGCGCCAGCAGCTTGACTCAGGCCAAAAACATTCAGTACTTC
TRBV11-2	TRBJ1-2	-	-	CASSIVGRSGYTF	TGTGCCAGCAGCATAGTAGGACGTTCTGGCTACACCTTC
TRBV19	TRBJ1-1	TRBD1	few	CASSIGIQTGRTEAFF	TGTGCCAGTAGTATAGGGATCCAGACAGGGCGTACTGAAGCTTTCTTT
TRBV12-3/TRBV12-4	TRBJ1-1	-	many	CASNFQTGNTEAFF	TGTGCCAGCAACTTTCAGACGGGGAACACTGAAGCTTTCTTT
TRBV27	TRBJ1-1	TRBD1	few	CASSLEQGGRTEAFF	TGTGCCAGCAGTTTGGAACAGGGGGGACGCACTGAAGCTTTCTTT
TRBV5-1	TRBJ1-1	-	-	CASSLEPGREAFF	TGCGCCAGCAGCTTGGAACCGGGACGGGAAGCTTTCTTT
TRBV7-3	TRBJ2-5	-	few	CASSLGGFEETQYF	TGTGCCAGCAGCTTAGGAGGGTTTGAAGAGACCCAGTACTTC
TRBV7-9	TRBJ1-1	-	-	CASSPTEGTEAFF	TGTGCCAGCAGCCCGACGGAGGGGACTGAAGCTTTCTTT
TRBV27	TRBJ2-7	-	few	CASSPGDFGEQYF	TGTGCCAGCAGTCCGGGCGACTTCGGCGAACAGTACTTC
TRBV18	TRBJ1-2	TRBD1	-	CASARTGANYGYTF	TGTGCCAGCGCGCGGACAGGGGCCAACTATGGCTACACCTTC
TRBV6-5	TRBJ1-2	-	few	CASTYEGSYGYTF	TGTGCCAGCACTTATGAAGGGTCCTATGGCTACACCTTC
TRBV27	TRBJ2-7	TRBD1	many	CASSGQGTAFYEQYF	TGTGCCAGCAGTGGCCAAGGGACAGCTTTTTACGAGCAGTACTTC
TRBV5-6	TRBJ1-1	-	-	CASSSREEAFF	TGTGCCAGCAGTTCCCGGGAAGAAGCTTTCTTT
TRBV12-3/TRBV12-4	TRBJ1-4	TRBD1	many	CASSPRQGSGEKLFF	TGTGCCAGCAGTCCTCGACAGGGATCAGGCGAAAAACTGTTTTTT
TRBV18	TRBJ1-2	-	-	CASSPERQGLYGYTF	TGTGCCAGCTCACCCGAGAGGCAGGGCCTCTATGGCTACACCTTC
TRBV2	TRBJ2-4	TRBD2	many	CASRPRLARPNIQYF	TGTGCCAGCAGGCCTCGACTAGCCCGGCCGAACATTCAGTACTTC
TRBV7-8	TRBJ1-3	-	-	CASSLGSGLGNTIYF	TGTGCCAGCAGCTTAGGATCAGGGCTGGGAAACACCATATATTTT
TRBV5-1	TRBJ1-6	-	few	CASSLGLVDSPLHF	TGCGCCAGCAGCTTGGGTTTGGTTGATTCACCCCTCCACTTT
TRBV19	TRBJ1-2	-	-	CASQYGADYGYTF	TGTGCCAGCCAGTACGGGGCGGACTATGGCTACACCTTC
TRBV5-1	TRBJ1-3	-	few	CASSSEVPSGNTIYF	TGCGCCAGCAGCTCAGAGGTGCCCTCTGGAAACACCATATATTTT
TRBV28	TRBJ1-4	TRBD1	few	CASSFTDRASNEKLFF	TGTGCCAGCAGTTTTACGGACAGGGCCTCAAATGAAAAACTGTTTTTT
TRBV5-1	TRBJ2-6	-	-	CASSLEGGSGANVLTF	TGCGCCAGCAGCTTGGAGGGCGGCTCTGGGGCCAACGTCCTGACTTTC
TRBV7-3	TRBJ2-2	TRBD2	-	CASSPGLAGVNTGELFF	TGTGCCAGCAGCCCCGGACTAGCGGGAGTAAACACCGGGGAGCTGTTTTTT
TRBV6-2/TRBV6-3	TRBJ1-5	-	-	CASSYGVEQPQHF	TGTGCCAGCAGTTACGGGGTCGAACAGCCCCAGCATTTT
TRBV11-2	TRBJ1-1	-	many	CASSYLGLNTEAFF	TGTGCCAGCAGCTATCTCGGGCTTAACACTGAAGCTTTCTTT
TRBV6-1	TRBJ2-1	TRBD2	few	CASSGLAGGAEQFF	TGTGCCAGCAGCGGACTAGCGGGGGGGGCCGAGCAGTTCTTC
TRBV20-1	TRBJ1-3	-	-	CSGVGGSSGNTIYF	TGCAGTGGGGTCGGAGGCAGTAGTGGAAACACCATATATTTT
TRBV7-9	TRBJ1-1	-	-	CASSLVGGGLQAAAFF	TGTGCCAGCAGCTTAGTAGGGGGGGGACTTCAAGCAGCAGCTTTCTTT
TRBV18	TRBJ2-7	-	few	CASSPSGSEQYF	TGTGCCAGCTCGCCCTCTGGCTCCGAGCAGTACTTC
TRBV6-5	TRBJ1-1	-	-	CASSSSRLNTEAFF	TGTGCCAGCAGTTCTTCCCGGTTGAACACTGAAGCTTTCTTT
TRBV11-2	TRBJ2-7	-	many	CASSLASGPSYEQYF	TGTGCCAGCAGCTTAGCTTCCGGGCCGAGCTACGAGCAGTACTTC
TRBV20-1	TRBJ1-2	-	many	CSATRDANGYTF	TGCAGTGCTACGCGGGACGCCAATGGCTACACCTTC
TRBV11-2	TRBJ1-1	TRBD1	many	CASSWRTGLNTEAFF	TGTGCCAGCAGCTGGAGGACAGGCCTGAACACTGAAGCTTTCTTT
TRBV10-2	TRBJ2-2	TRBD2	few	CASRTAGANGELFF	TGCGCCAGCAGAACAGCGGGAGCCAACGGGGAGCTGTTTTTT
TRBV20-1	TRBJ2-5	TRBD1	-	CSARDRQGAVQETQYF	TGCAGTGCTAGAGATAGACAGGGCGCAGTCCAAGAGACCCAGTACTTC
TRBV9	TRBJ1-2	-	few	CASSGLIYGYTF	TGTGCCAGCAGCGGACTCATCTATGGCTACACCTTC
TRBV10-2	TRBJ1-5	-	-	CASSEVPGGNQPQHF	TGCGCCAGCAGTGAAGTCCCCGGGGGAAATCAGCCCCAGCATTTT
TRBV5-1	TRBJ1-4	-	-	CASSLEIRDANEKLFF	TGCGCCAGCAGCTTGGAGATCAGGGATGCTAATGAAAAACTGTTTTTT
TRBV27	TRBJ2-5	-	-	CATRNGARRETQYF	TGTGCCACCAGAAACGGGGCTAGGCGAGAGACCCAGTACTTC
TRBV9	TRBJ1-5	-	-	CASSVGPGRNQPQHF	TGTGCCAGCAGCGTAGGGCCCGGGCGGAATCAGCCCCAGCATTTT
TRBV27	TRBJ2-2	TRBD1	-	CASSPTPRDRTTIHNTGELFF	TGTGCCAGCAGTCCAACCCCTCGGGACAGAACAACGATTCATAACACCGGGGAGCTGTTTTTT
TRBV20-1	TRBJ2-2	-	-	CSATARDPNTGELFF	TGCAGTGCTACCGCCCGGGACCCGAACACCGGGGAGCTGTTTTTT
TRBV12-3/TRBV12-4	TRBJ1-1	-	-	CASSFQGRSEAFF	TGTGCCAGCAGCTTCCAGGGGAGGAGTGAAGCTTTCTTT
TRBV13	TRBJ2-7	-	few	CASSSHLGGSYEQYF	TGTGCCAGCAGCTCCCACCTTGGGGGCTCCTACGAGCAGTACTTC
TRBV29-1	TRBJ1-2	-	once	CSVRHRDNYGYTF	TGCAGCGTCCGGCATAGGGATAACTATGGCTACACCTTC
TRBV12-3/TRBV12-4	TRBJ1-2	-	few	CASSLAGRESGYTF	TGTGCCAGCAGTTTAGCTGGGAGGGAGAGTGGCTACACCTTC
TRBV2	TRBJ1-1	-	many	CASRPTVVTEAFF	TGTGCCAGCAGACCGACAGTTGTCACTGAAGCTTTCTTT
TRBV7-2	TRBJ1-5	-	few	CASSLGTGSGHSNQPQHF	TGTGCCAGCAGCTTAGGTACAGGCTCTGGCCATAGCAATCAGCCCCAGCATTTT
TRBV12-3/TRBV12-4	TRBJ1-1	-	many	CASSQGQKRAFF	TGTGCCAGCAGTCAAGGACAGAAAAGAGCTTTCTTT
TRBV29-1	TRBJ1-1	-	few	CSVGNRNTEAFF	TGCAGCGTTGGGAACAGGAACACTGAAGCTTTCTTT